This T cell receptor beta chain was profiled in a study of T cells expressing NK-cell markers. TCRdb re-called the 5' RACE reads; one entry per CDR3 protein, DNA not given. Its clone listing holds about 390,000 distinct CDR3 sequences. There are 15 residues in the CDR3. Germline CDR1 reads DFQATT; CDR2 reads SNEGSKA (reference sequence). Of note for this clonotype: Antigen unknown.

Notes on the study in general: These clonotypes additionally ranked first within the CD3+CD56-NKG2C+ fraction of a few donors.

Material: blood T cells: a sorted CD56 or NKG2C T cell subset, CD4+ or CD8+ T cells, or bulk PBMC T cells (not recorded which). This clonotype was sampled from a woman aged 50 to 65 in good health. The chain employs TRBV20-1 and TRBJ2-2; TCRdb reports TRBD1, a call that lacks DNA to check it against. CDR3 in amino acids: CSAPRGGMNTGELFF.